These 4 T cell receptor beta chains share one sample of origin, sequenced in a study of cytomegalovirus exposure and HLA in healthy donors. A multiplex PCR was run with 60 Vbeta primers and 13 Jbeta primers. Assay used: immunoSEQ multiplex PCR; TCRdb lists only in-frame clones, some missing. This table holds roughly 97,000 clones, about 80% found once. The sample consisted of PBMCs. These receptors all come from a man aged 55 to 70 in good health and CMV-seropositive.

This clone appeared once. This chain connects TRBV5-1 to TRBJ1-1; D is ambiguous. The germline V gene encodes CDR1 SGHRS and CDR2 YFSETQ. This CDR3 comprises 13 residues. Between the trimmed V and J ends, which lost 1 base and 5 bases, there was a span of 9 bases. The CDR3 DNA reads TGCGCCAGCAGCTTGTCTAAAGAGACTGAAGCTTTCTTT. This gives the protein CASSLSKETEAFF.

This rearrangement joins TRBV23-1 to TRBJ2-3; 7 positions match TRBD1. TRBV23-1 falls under the ORF class, with uncertain function. V lost 2 bases and J lost 2; bases outside the gene matches: 4. The CDR3 is 15 amino acids. CDR3 protein: CASSQKGADTDTQYF. CDR3 nucleotide sequence: TGCGCCAGCAGTCAAAAGGGGGCGGACACAGATACGCAGTATTTT.

The CDR3 here is CASSEHGNTEAFF. As DNA, the CDR3 is TGCGCCAGCAGTGAGCACGGGAACACTGAAGCTTTCTTT. This chain connects TRBV10-1 to TRBJ1-1; no definite D call. Germline V gene lookup returns CDR1 WNHNN and CDR2 SYGVQD (reference sequence). V shed 2 bases and J shed 1 base, with 5 bases lying between them. This CDR3 is built from 13 residues.

This chain links TRBV6-1 with TRBJ2-5; 7 nucleotides align to TRBD1. The DNA matches TRBJ2-7 better at its end, which makes the J call doubtful. Germline CDR1 and CDR2: MNHNS and SASEGT. The CDR3 has 16 residues. CDR3 region: CASSALRQGGLPEQYF. CDR3 DNA: TGTGCCAGCAGTGCCCTGCGACAGGGTGGGTTACCCGAGCAGTACTTC.